Listed below are T cell receptor beta chains from one sample, sequenced in a study of Graves' ophthalmopathy and Graves' hyperthyroidism. Via MiXCR, TCRdb re-called the multiplex PCR reads, giving one row per CDR3 protein. This table holds around 590,000 distinct CDR3 sequences, less than 45% found once. The sample comprised peripheral blood or thyroid tissue (not recorded which). These TCRs come from an adult man with Graves' hyperthyroidism. The CDR3 runs from the conserved cysteine through the conserved F or W. Each record gives: D gene, clone size, V gene, CDR3 length, J gene, CDR3 DNA, CDR3 protein. A D gene is named only where the DNA matches it firmly. Expanded clones are given a class, and other clones once, few, many or no size at all.

d_gene: TRBD2; abundance: -; v_gene: TRBV29-1; len: 16; j_gene: TRBJ2-1; CDR3nt: TGCAGCGTTTTCCCTAGCGGGGGGCAGTACTACAATGAGCAGTTCTTC; CDR3aa: CSVFPSGGQYYNEQFF
d_gene: -; abundance: -; v_gene: TRBV29-1; len: 13; j_gene: TRBJ1-2; CDR3nt: TGCAGCTTTGGGCCCCAGGGGAACTATGGCTACACCTTC; CDR3aa: CSFGPQGNYGYTF
d_gene: -; abundance: -; v_gene: TRBV28; len: 13; j_gene: TRBJ2-5; CDR3nt: TGTGCCAGCAGTTATAACAGGATGGAGACCCAGTACTTC; CDR3aa: CASSYNRMETQYF
d_gene: -; abundance: few; v_gene: TRBV29-1; len: 13; j_gene: TRBJ2-5; CDR3nt: TGCAGCGTTGAAGGACTCCTCGTGGAGACCCAGTACTTC; CDR3aa: CSVEGLLVETQYF
d_gene: -; abundance: few; v_gene: TRBV4-2; len: 17; j_gene: TRBJ1-3; CDR3nt: TGTGCCAGCAGCCAAGAAGCCATCGCAGTCTCTGGAAACACCATATATTTT; CDR3aa: CASSQEAIAVSGNTIYF
d_gene: -; abundance: -; v_gene: TRBV10-2; len: 14; j_gene: TRBJ2-7; CDR3nt: TGCGCCAGCAGTGACTGGCGGCTAACCTACGAGCAGTACTTC; CDR3aa: CASSDWRLTYEQYF
d_gene: TRBD1; abundance: -; v_gene: TRBV20-1; len: 14; j_gene: TRBJ1-6; CDR3nt: TGCAGTGCTTTTCGGGACAGGGAAAATTCACCCCTCCACTTT; CDR3aa: CSAFRDRENSPLHF
d_gene: -; abundance: many; v_gene: TRBV7-3; len: 14; j_gene: TRBJ2-2; CDR3nt: TGTGCCAGCAGCTTAAGCTTGGCGACCGGGGAGCTGTTTTTT; CDR3aa: CASSLSLATGELFF
d_gene: TRBD1; abundance: many; v_gene: TRBV6-2/TRBV6-3; len: 16; j_gene: TRBJ1-5; CDR3nt: TGTGCCAGCAGAGAAATGGGGACAGGGAAAGATCAGCCCCAGCATTTT; CDR3aa: CASREMGTGKDQPQHF
d_gene: -; abundance: many; v_gene: TRBV13; len: 13; j_gene: TRBJ1-1; CDR3nt: TGTGCCAGCGGCCGGGAGGGTAGGACTGAAGCTTTCTTT; CDR3aa: CASGREGRTEAFF
d_gene: -; abundance: -; v_gene: TRBV12-3/TRBV12-4; len: 18; j_gene: TRBJ2-4; CDR3nt: TGTGCCAGCAGTTTAGATGATCGGGGAATGGTTGCCAAAAACATTCAGTACTTC; CDR3aa: CASSLDDRGMVAKNIQYF
d_gene: -; abundance: once; v_gene: TRBV29-1; len: 19; j_gene: TRBJ2-6; CDR3nt: TGCAGCGTTGAGGGGACTGGAAGCCCGACCGACACCGGGGCCAACGTCCTGGCTTTC; CDR3aa: CSVEGTGSPTDTGANVLAF
d_gene: TRBD1; abundance: many; v_gene: TRBV12-3/TRBV12-4; len: 17; j_gene: TRBJ2-6; CDR3nt: TGTGCCAGCAGGGACAGGGGGTACCGTTCTGGGGCCAACGTCCTGACTTTC; CDR3aa: CASRDRGYRSGANVLTF
d_gene: TRBD1; abundance: many; v_gene: TRBV5-1; len: 14; j_gene: TRBJ1-6; CDR3nt: TGCGCCAGCAGCCTGGGACAGGCAGTTTCACCCCTCCACTTT; CDR3aa: CASSLGQAVSPLHF
d_gene: -; abundance: many; v_gene: TRBV12-3/TRBV12-4; len: 14; j_gene: TRBJ1-4; CDR3nt: TGTGCCAGCAGTTTGGGGGTTTTTGATGAAAAACTGTTTTTT; CDR3aa: CASSLGVFDEKLFF